This entry features one T cell receptor (beta chain) sequence. Its target antigen remains unknown. No base quality information exists; no much larger clone differs at one position. All donors were healthy Caucasians. The twin cohort consisted of three pairs of female monozygotic twins, all aged about 18 to 30 years. Miltenyi CD45RO+ enrichment and human naive T-cell isolation kits were used to isolate memory (CD45RO+) and naive T cells from PBMC. These data are taken from a study of identical twins (dated by TCRdb to about 2016). About the full investigation: To test whether fetal clonotypes persist, the study used deep sequencing on TCR alpha and beta repertoires from monozygotic twins, unrelated adults of various ages, and cord blood. To rule out contamination, the twin experiments were replicated at different times with different library preparation protocols.

Beyond this particular receptor, the publication reports: Excess twin sharing in beta out-of-frame sequences was weaker because fewer shared sequences lowered the signal-to-noise ratio. Because the same donors could not be followed over many years, the conclusions depended on cross-sectional statistical analysis. Fewer insertions were carried by abundant cord blood beta clonotypes, a similar but weaker trend appeared in young adult naive repertoires, and no such trend appeared in memory repertoires. Compared with coincidental sharing between unrelated individuals, out-of-frame TCR alpha sequences shared between twins showed an excess of sequences with low generation probability. Zero-insertion analyses could be partly confounded by invariant T cells such as MAIT and iNKT, though diverse VJ usage argued against such confounding for most clonotypes. Out-of-frame TCR alpha sharing in monozygotic twins was systematically underestimated by recombination models, whereas sharing between unrelated individuals was in agreement with the recombination models.

Trimming costs V 4 bases and J 5 bases, and their ends lie 11 bases apart. The germline V gene encodes CDR1 SQVTM and CDR2 ANQGSEA. The CDR3 numbers 12 residues from cysteine through phenylalanine. Here the CDR3 DNA is all that survives: 36 bases in frame from base 1. Preparation of the library involved 5' RACE. TCRdb lists the instrument as Illumina HiSeq 2000. A universal primer binding site was added through template switching, and the final cDNA carried a unique molecular identifier so that TCR cDNA molecules could be counted accurately. First-strand cDNA for TCR alpha and beta chains was synthesized from specific primers in the conserved constant-segment region. To control for contamination, every cDNA library was double barcoded, receiving both a SMART-Mk sample barcode and Illumina barcodes. TruSeq adapter sequences, together with Illumina sample barcodes, were added in two successive PCR steps. Sequencing of the TCR alpha and beta cDNA libraries was done on the Illumina HiSeq platform using custom primers. The paper's processing steps were these. MiGEC processed the raw reads to extract unique molecular identifiers, while MiXCR was used to determine the CDR3 positions. Recombination models were inferred per individual with the repgenHMM and IGoR tools using an EM algorithm. Shared clonotype analysis was performed with the tcR package in R, normalizing sharing by the product of cloneset sizes. To study raw recombination free of thymic and clonal selection effects, out-of-frame nonproductive sequences were analyzed. The public sequencing data were trimmed at Q25 with fastp and processed into clonotypes with MiXCR by TCRdb, which kept only in-frame beta chains. A single entry per CDR3 protein holds the most common genes and DNA from its merged rows. These V and J calls originate from TCRdb's pipeline instead of the authors' own analysis. The sample table lists some 200,000 distinct CDR3 sequences, around 8% of them with a count of one. Roughly 2% of the sample goes to the ten largest clones.

This sample also belongs to another study, concerning yellow fever vaccine responses in identical twins. As that second paper reports: The T cell response to vaccination in identical twins was reported by the authors to appear partly convergent and partly personalized. In identical twins, the study followed T cell clones that responded to the vaccine with precision.

Sequenced sample: memory (CD45RO+) T cells sorted from blood. In light of the paper, this sample's cell subset or site label describes: CD45RO+ enriched T cells. This chain is built from TRBV29-1 and TRBJ2-5; the D gene is perhaps TRBD2, from 5 matching bases. The sequence was obtained from a woman between 18 and 30 years old in good health. For the CDR3, the sequence is CSVVIRGETQYF. The DNA sequence reads TGCAGCGTTGTGATAAGAGGGGAGACCCAGTACTTC.